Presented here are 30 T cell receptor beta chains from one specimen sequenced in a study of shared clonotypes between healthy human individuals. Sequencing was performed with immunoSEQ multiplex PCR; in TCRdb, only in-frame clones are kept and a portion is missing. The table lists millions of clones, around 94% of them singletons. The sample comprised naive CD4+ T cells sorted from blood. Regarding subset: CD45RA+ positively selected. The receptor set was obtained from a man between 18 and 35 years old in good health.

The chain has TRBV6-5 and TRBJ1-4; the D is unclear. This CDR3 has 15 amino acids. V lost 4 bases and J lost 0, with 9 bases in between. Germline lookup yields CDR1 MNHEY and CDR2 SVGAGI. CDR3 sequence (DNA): TGTGCCAGCAGTTCCAGCGGCGCAACTAATGAAAAACTGTTTTTT. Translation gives CASSSSGATNEKLFF.

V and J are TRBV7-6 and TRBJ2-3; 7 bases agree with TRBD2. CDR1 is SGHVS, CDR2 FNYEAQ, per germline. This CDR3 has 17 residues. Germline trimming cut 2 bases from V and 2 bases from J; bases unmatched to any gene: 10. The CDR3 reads CASSLRVVGGPTDTQYF. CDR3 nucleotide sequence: TGTGCCAGCAGCTTAAGAGTTGTGGGAGGGCCCACAGATACGCAGTATTTT.

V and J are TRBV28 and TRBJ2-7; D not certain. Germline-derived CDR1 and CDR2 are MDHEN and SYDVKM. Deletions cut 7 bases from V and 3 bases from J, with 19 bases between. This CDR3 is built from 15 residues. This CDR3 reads CASTQLERGHYEQYF. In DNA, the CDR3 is TGTGCCAGCACCCAATTGGAGAGAGGTCACTACGAGCAGTACTTC.

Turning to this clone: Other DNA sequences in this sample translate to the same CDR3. The CDR3 spells CASSLGLAVAGELFF. The CDR3 coding sequence is TGTGCCAGCAGCTTGGGACTAGCCGTGGCCGGGGAGCTGTTTTTT. The rearrangement links TRBV7-2 to TRBJ2-2; 9 bases match TRBD2. With 3 bases clipped from V and 6 bases from J, the junction kept 5 bases outside the gene matches. The CDR3 consists of 15 residues. Germline V gene lookup returns CDR1 SGHTA and CDR2 FQGNSA.

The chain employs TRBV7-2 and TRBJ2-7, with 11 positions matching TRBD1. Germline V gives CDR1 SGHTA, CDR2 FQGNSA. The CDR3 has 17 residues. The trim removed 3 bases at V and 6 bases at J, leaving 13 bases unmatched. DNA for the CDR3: TGTGCCAGCAGCTTCGCCGTCGGACAGGGGGCATTGTCCGAGCAGTACTTC. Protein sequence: CASSFAVGQGALSEQYF. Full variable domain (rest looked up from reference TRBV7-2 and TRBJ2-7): GAGVSQSPSNKVTEKGKDVELRCDPISGHTALYWYRQSLGQGLEFLIYFQGNSAPDKSGLPSDRFSAERTGGSVSTLTIQRTQQEDSAVYLCASSFAVGQGALSEQYFGPGTRLTVT.

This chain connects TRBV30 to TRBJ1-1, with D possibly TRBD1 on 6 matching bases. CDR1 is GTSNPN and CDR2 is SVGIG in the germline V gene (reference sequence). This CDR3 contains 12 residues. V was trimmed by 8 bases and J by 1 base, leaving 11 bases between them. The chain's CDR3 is CAATGRNTEAFF. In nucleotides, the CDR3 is TGTGCCGCGACAGGCAGGAACACTGAAGCTTTCTTT.

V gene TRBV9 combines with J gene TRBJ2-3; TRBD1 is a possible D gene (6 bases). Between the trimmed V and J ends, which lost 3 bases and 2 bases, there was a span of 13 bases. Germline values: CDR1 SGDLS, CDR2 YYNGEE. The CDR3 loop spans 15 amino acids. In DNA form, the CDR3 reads TGTGCCAGCAGCGCTTATGGGGGCGACACAGATACGCAGTATTTT. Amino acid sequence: CASSAYGGDTDTQYF.

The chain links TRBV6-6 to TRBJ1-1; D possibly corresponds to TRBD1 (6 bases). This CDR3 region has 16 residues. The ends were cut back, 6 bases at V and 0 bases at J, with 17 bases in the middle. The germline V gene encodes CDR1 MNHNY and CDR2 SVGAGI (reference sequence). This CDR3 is CASRGGSKELNTEAFF. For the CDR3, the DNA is TGTGCCAGCAGAGGGGGGAGCAAGGAGTTGAACACTGAAGCTTTCTTT.

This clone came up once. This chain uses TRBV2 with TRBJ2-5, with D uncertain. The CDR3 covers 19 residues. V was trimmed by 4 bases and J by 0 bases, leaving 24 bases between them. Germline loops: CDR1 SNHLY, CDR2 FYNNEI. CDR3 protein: CASSVLVVAALNYQETQYF. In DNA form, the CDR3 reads TGTGCCAGCAGTGTGCTGGTTGTGGCAGCTTTAAACTACCAAGAGACCCAGTACTTC.

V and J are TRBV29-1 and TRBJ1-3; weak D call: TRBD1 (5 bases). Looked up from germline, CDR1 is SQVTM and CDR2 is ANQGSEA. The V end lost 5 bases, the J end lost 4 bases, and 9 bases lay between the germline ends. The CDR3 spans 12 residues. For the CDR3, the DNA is TGCAGCGTTTGGGGGATAGGAAACACCATATATTTT. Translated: CSVWGIGNTIYF.

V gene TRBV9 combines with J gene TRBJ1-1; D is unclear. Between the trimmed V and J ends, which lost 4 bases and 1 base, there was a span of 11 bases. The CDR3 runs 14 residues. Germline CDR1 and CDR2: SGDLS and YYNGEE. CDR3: CASSPLTQNTEAFF. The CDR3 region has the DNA TGTGCCAGCAGCCCTCTGACACAGAACACTGAAGCTTTCTTT.

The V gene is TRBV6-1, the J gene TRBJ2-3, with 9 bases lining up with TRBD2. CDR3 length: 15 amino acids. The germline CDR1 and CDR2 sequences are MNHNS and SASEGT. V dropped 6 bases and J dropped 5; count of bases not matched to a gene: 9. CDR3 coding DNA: TGTGCCAGCAGGGTCAGCGGGGGGCGGGGAGATACGCAGTATTTT. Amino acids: CASRVSGGRGDTQYF.

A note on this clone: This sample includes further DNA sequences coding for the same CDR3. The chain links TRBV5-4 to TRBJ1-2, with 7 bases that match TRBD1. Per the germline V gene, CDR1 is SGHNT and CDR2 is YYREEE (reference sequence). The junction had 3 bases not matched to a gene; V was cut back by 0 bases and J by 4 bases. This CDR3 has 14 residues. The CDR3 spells CASSLVGDSYGYTF. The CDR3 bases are TGTGCCAGCAGCTTGGTGGGGGACAGCTATGGCTACACCTTC.

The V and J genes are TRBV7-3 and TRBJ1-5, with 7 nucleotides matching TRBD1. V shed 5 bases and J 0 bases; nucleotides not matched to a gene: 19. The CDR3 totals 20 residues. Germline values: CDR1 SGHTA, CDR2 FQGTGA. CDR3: CASSPRQGPLGFDSNQPQHF. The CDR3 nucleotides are TGTGCCAGCAGCCCCAGACAGGGCCCTTTAGGCTTTGATAGCAATCAGCCCCAGCATTTT.

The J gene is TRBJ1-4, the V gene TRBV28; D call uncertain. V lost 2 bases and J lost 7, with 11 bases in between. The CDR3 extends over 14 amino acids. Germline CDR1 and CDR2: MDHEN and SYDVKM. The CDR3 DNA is TGTGCCAGCAGTTTACAAGGGAAGGGTGAAAAACTGTTTTTT. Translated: CASSLQGKGEKLFF.

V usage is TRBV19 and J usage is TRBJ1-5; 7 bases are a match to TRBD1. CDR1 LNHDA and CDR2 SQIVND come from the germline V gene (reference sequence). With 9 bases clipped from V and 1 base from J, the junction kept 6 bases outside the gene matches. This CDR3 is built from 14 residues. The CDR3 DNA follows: TGTGCCAGCAGAGCACAGGGGAGCAATCAGCCCCAGCATTTT. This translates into CASRAQGSNQPQHF. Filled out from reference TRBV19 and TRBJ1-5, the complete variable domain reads DGGITQSPKYLFRKEGQNVTLSCEQNLNHDAMYWYRQDPGQGLRLIYYSQIVNDFQKGDIAEGYSVSREKKESFPLTVTSAQKNPTAFYLCASRAQGSNQPQHFGDGTRLSIL.

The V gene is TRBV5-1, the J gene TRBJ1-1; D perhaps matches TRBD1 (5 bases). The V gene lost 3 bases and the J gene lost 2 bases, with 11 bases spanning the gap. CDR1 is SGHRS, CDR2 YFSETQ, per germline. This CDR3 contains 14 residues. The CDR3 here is CASSSEGFNTEAFF. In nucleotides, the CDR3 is TGCGCCAGCAGCTCGGAGGGGTTCAACACTGAAGCTTTCTTT.

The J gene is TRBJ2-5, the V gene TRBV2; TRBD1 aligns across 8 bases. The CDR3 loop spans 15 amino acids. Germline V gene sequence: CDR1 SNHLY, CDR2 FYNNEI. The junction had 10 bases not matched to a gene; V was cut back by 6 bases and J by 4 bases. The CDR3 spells CASSPDRAGAETQYF. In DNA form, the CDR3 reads TGTGCCAGCAGCCCGGACAGGGCCGGGGCAGAGACCCAGTACTTC. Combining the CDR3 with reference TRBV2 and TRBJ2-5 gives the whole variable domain EPEVTQTPSHQVTQMGQEVILRCVPISNHLYFYWYRQILGQKVEFLVSFYNNEISEKSEIFDDQFSVERPDGSNFTLKIRSTKLEDSAMYFCASSPDRAGAETQYFGPGTRLLVL.

This CDR3 reads CASSTRTGELFF. CDR3 nucleotide sequence: TGTGCCAGCTCCACACGAACCGGGGAGCTGTTTTTT. The V call is TRBV18, the J call TRBJ2-2; D not resolved. The germline V gene has CDR1 KGHSH and CDR2 LQKENI. The CDR3 has 12 residues. The V end lost 6 bases, the J end lost 5 bases, and 7 bases lay between the germline ends.

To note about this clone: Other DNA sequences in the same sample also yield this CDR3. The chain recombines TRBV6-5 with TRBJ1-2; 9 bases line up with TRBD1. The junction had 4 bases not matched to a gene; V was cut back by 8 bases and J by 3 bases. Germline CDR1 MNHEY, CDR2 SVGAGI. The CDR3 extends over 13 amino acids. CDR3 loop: CASGRTGDYGYTF. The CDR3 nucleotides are TGTGCCAGCGGTCGGACAGGGGACTATGGCTACACCTTC.

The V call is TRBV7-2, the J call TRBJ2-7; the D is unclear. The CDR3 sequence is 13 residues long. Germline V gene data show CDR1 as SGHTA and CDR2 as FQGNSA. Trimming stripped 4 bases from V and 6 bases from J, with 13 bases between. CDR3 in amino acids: CASSSRSTPEQYF. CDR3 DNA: TGTGCCAGCAGCTCGCGATCCACCCCCGAGCAGTACTTC.

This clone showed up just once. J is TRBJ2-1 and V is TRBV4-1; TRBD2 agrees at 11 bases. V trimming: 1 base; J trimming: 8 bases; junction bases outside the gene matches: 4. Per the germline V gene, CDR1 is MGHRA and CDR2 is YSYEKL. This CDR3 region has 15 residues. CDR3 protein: CASSQGLAGIHEQFF. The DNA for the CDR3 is TGCGCCAGCAGCCAAGGACTAGCGGGGATTCATGAGCAGTTCTTC.

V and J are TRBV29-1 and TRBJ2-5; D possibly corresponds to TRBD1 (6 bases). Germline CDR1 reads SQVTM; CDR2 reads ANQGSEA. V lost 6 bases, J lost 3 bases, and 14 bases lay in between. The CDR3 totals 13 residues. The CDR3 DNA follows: TGCAGCGTCGCAGGGGCTGTTGAAGAGACCCAGTACTTC. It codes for CSVAGAVEETQYF.

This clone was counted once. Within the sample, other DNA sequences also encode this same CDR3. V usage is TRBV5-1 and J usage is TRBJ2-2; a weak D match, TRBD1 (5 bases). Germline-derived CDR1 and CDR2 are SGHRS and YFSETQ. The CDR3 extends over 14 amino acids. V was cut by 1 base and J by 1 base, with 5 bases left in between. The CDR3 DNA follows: TGCGCCAGCAGCTTGCAGGGGAACACCGGGGAGCTGTTTTTT. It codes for CASSLQGNTGELFF.

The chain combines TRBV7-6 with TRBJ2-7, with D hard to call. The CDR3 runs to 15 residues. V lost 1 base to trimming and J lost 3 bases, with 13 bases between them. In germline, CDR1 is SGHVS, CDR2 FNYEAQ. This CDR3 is CASSLETGWDYEQYF. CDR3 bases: TGTGCCAGCAGCTTAGAAACTGGGTGGGACTACGAGCAGTACTTC.

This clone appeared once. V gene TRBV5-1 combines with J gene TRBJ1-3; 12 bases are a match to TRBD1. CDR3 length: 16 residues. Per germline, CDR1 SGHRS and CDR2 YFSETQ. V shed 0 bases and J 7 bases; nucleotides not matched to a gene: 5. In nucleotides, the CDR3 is TGCGCCAGCAGCTTGGACGGGACAGGGGGCGAGAACACCATATATTTT. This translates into CASSLDGTGGENTIYF.

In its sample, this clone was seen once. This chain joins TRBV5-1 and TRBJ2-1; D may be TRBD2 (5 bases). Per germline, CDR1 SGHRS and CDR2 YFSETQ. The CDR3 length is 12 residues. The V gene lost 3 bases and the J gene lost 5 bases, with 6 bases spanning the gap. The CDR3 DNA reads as TGCGCCAGCAGCTGGGAGAACAATGAGCAGTTCTTC. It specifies CASSWENNEQFF.

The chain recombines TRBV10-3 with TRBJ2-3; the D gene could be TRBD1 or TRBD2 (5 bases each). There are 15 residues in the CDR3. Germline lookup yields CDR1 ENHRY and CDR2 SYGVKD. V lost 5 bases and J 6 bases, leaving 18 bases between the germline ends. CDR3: CAISRDRAVLDTQYF. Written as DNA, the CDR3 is TGTGCCATCAGTCGGGACCGCGCGGTCTTGGATACGCAGTATTTT.

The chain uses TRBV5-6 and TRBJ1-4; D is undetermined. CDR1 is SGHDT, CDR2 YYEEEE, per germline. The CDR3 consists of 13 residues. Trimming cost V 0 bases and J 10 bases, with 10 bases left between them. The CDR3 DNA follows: TGTGCCAGCAGCTTGGCCGATCCGGTAAAACTGTTTTTT. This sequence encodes CASSLADPVKLFF.

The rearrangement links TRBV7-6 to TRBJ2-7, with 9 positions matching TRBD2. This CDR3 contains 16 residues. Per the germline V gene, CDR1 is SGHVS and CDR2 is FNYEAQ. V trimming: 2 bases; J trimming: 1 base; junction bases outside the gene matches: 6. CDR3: CASSLSPSGRSYEQYF. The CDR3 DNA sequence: TGTGCCAGCAGCTTAAGTCCAAGCGGGAGGTCCTACGAGCAGTACTTC.